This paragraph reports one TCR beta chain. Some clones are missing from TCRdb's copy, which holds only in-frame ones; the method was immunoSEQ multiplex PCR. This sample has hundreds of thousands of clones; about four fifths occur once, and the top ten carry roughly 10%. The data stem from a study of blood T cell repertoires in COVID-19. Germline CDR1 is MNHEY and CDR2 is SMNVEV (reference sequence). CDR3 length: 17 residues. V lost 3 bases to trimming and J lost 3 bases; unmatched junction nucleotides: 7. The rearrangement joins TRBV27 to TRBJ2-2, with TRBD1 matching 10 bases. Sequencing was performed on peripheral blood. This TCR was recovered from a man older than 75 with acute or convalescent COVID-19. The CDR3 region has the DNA TGTGCCAGCAGTTTCCGTCGACAGGGGGCTTACACCGGGGAGCTGTTTTTT. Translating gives CASSFRRQGAYTGELFF.